Each of the 6 T cell receptor beta chains below was sequenced from the same sample in a study of T cell changes during pregnancy in multiple sclerosis (dated by TCRdb to between 2019 and 2020). Library creation used the immunoSEQ multiplex PCR assay. Imported from immuneACCESS, the table was reduced by TCRdb to in-frame sequences with V and J called. These copies leave out some clones; in studies compared against another copy, an unresolved V gene accounts for under half, and the cause of the remainder is not known. The sample table contains around 40,000 clones; only one count was recorded for about nine tenths of them. Together, the top ten hold under 30% of the sample. The specimen comprised CD8+ T cells from peripheral blood mononuclear cells, sampled before pregnancy. These receptors were obtained from a female donor with multiple sclerosis, enrolled in a pregnancy study.

The V call is TRBV6-1, the J call TRBJ2-5; 13 bases agree with TRBD2. The length of the CDR3 is 15 residues. Germline V gene lookup returns CDR1 MNHNS and CDR2 SASEGT. J gave up 5 bases and V 4 bases, and 4 bases lay outside the gene matches. CDR3 DNA: TGTGCCAGCAGTGGAGGGACTAGCGGGGCGGAGACCCAGTACTTC. Translated: CASSGGTSGAETQYF.

The chain joins TRBV7-2 to TRBJ2-1, with a possible D match to TRBD1 (5 bases). Germline V gene sequence: CDR1 SGHTA, CDR2 FQGNSA. The V gene lost 3 bases and the J gene lost 8 bases, with 20 bases spanning the gap. The CDR3 runs 16 residues. The CDR3 loop is CASSLGRGAKIDEQFF. Written as DNA, the CDR3 is TGTGCCAGCAGCTTGGGGCGAGGAGCCAAGATAGATGAGCAGTTCTTC.

This chain uses TRBV29-1 with TRBJ2-2; D might be TRBD2 (6 bases). This CDR3 contains 15 residues. Trimming cost V 1 base and J 4 bases, with 13 bases left between them. Germline loops: CDR1 SQVTM, CDR2 ANQGSEA. CDR3 DNA: TGCAGCGTTGAAGTAGGAGGGCTCCTCACCGGGGAGCTGTTTTTT. It specifies CSVEVGGLLTGELFF.

J is TRBJ1-1 and V is TRBV14; 9 nucleotides line up with TRBD1. The CDR3 runs 17 residues. With V trimmed by 4 bases and J by 0 bases, 9 bases remained unmatched. Germline CDR1 SGHDN, CDR2 FVKESK. The CDR3 reads CASSPLGQGSMNTEAFF. CDR3 sequence (DNA): TGTGCCAGCAGCCCCCTGGGACAGGGATCCATGAACACTGAAGCTTTCTTT.

About this clone itself: Within the sample, other DNA sequences also encode this same CDR3. The rearrangement links TRBV6-4 to TRBJ2-1; 11 bases are shared with TRBD2. The CDR3 sequence is 15 residues long. After removal of 6 bases from V and 5 bases from J, the junction contained 6 bases not matched to a gene. Germline CDR1 is MRHNA and CDR2 is SNTAGT. CDR3 sequence: CASSAGTSGDNEQFF. DNA of the CDR3: TGTGCCAGCAGCGCCGGGACTAGCGGAGACAATGAGCAGTTCTTC.

The count of this clone is one. This chain uses TRBV21-1 with TRBJ1-2; the DNA was not used to check the table's D call, TRBD1. TRBV21-1 constitutes a pseudogene. The CDR3 totals 15 residues. The CDR3 region has the DNA TGTGCCAGCAGCAAATGCGGGACAGACCTCTATGGCTACACCTTC. Protein product: CASSKCGTDLYGYTF.